The 27 T cell receptor beta chains presented below share a single source sample, sequenced in a study of cytomegalovirus exposure and HLA in healthy donors. Researchers ran the PCR with 60 Vbeta and 13 Jbeta primers. TCRdb's table, derived via immunoSEQ multiplex PCR, lists solely in-frame clones and lacks some. The data show roughly 100,000 clones, with about 16% seen just once and more than 0.8% held by the top ten. The sequencing input was PBMCs. All receptors come from a female donor in good health and CMV-seronegative.

This clone was found a few times. This sequence joins TRBV9 and TRBJ2-1; 10 positions match TRBD2. Germline values: CDR1 SGDLS, CDR2 YYNGEE. V shed 0 bases, J shed 4 bases, and the junction held 4 bases outside the gene matches. The CDR3 length is 16 residues. In DNA, the CDR3 is TGTGCCAGCAGCGTAGTTGGGACTAGCGCATACAATGAGCAGTTCTTC. It is translated as CASSVVGTSAYNEQFF.

This clone was picked up a small number of times. The CDR3 DNA sequence: TGTGCCAGCTCACCACCTATGGGAGGCACTGAAGCTTTCTTT. Protein: CASSPPMGGTEAFF. V usage is TRBV18 and J usage is TRBJ1-1, with D uncertain. The CDR3 has 14 residues. Germline V gene sequence: CDR1 KGHSH, CDR2 LQKENI. The ends were cut back, 0 bases at V and 4 bases at J, with 9 bases in the middle.

The genes are TRBV5-6 and TRBJ1-2, with D perhaps matching TRBD1 (6 bases). The germline gives CDR1 SGHDT, CDR2 YYEEEE. The CDR3 totals 13 residues. Trimming stripped 3 bases from V and 7 bases from J, with 13 bases between. As DNA, the CDR3 is TGTGCCAGCAGCTCCAGGGGAGTGGGTGGCTACACCTTC. Amino acids: CASSSRGVGGYTF.

This clone was seen a handful of times. The chain uses TRBV19 and TRBJ2-6; maybe TRBD2 (5 bases). This CDR3 has 15 amino acids. CDR1 and CDR2 (germline): LNHDA, SQIVND (reference sequence). Trimming pared 5 bases from V and 1 base from J, leaving 9 bases between. The CDR3 DNA sequence: TGTGCCAGTAGTTTCGGGGTTTCTGGGGCCAACGTCCTGACTTTC. Its translation: CASSFGVSGANVLTF.

This clone was counted between two and nine times. The CDR3 reads CASSAGTLGYGYTF. CDR3 in DNA: TGCGCCAGCAGCGCCGGGACTCTTGGCTATGGCTACACCTTC. J is TRBJ1-2 and V is TRBV5-1; TRBD1 might be the D (5 bases). V lost 4 bases to trimming and J lost 4 bases, with 14 bases between them. Germline V lookup: CDR1 SGHRS, CDR2 YFSETQ. This CDR3 comprises 14 residues.

V is TRBV6-6 and J is TRBJ1-5; D is perhaps TRBD1 (6 bases). CDR1 and CDR2 from the germline V gene are MNHNY and SVGAGI (reference sequence). This CDR3 spans 15 amino acids. Between the trimmed V and J ends, which lost 2 bases and 2 bases, there was a span of 10 bases. The CDR3 protein is CASSYGGGGNQPQHF. The DNA of the CDR3 is TGTGCCAGCAGTTACGGAGGGGGGGGCAATCAGCCCCAGCATTTT.

The J gene is TRBJ2-3, the V gene TRBV7-2; D might be TRBD2 (5 bases). The germline CDR1 and CDR2 sequences are SGHTA and FQGNSA. The CDR3 is 13 residues long. V lost 4 bases, J lost 6 bases, and 11 bases lay in between. CDR3 bases: TGTGCCAGCAGCTCGTGGACTTCTGATACGCAGTATTTT. This translates into CASSSWTSDTQYF.

This clone was seen only a few times. Other DNA sequences of this sample code for an identical CDR3. V usage is TRBV9 and J usage is TRBJ1-4; D might be TRBD1 (5 bases). The V gene lost 4 bases and the J gene lost 4 bases, with 11 bases spanning the gap. The germline V gene encodes CDR1 SGDLS and CDR2 YYNGEE. The CDR3 runs 14 residues. The CDR3 protein is CASSPRGDNEKLFF. In nucleotides, the CDR3 is TGTGCCAGCAGCCCCCGGGGGGATAATGAAAAACTGTTTTTT.

The chain is built from TRBV7-8 and TRBJ1-5; 7 bases agree with TRBD1. V shed 5 bases, J shed 6 bases, and the junction held 10 bases outside the gene matches. The V gene's germline CDR1 is SGHVS and CDR2 FQNEAQ. The CDR3 spans 15 residues. In nucleotides, the CDR3 is TGTGCCAGCAGCCCAAGACAGGGAGGAGGTCAGCCCCAGCATTTT. Its protein product is CASSPRQGGGQPQHF. Full variable domain (missing parts from reference TRBV7-8 and TRBJ1-5): GAGVSQSPRYKVAKRGQDVALRCDPISGHVSLFWYQQALGQGPEFLTYFQNEAQLDKSGLPSDRFFAERPEGSVSTLKIQRTQQEDSAVYLCASSPRQGGGQPQHFGDGTRLSIL.

The V gene is TRBV29-1, the J gene TRBJ2-7, with a weak D call TRBD1 (6 bases). This CDR3 is built from 12 residues. Germline V gene lookup returns CDR1 SQVTM and CDR2 ANQGSEA. V lost 6 bases, J lost 2 bases, and 11 bases lay in between. CDR3: CSVAGATYEQYF. Here the CDR3 DNA reads TGCAGCGTCGCAGGGGCCACCTACGAGCAGTACTTC.

This clone was found a few times. J is TRBJ1-2 and V is TRBV15; a possible D gene is TRBD1 (6 bases). Germline V gene lookup returns CDR1 LNHNV and CDR2 YYDKDF (reference sequence). V lost 1 base and J lost 11, with 17 bases in between. This CDR3 region has 14 residues. The CDR3 reads CATSRGRGQSFYTF. In DNA, the CDR3 is TGTGCCACCAGCAGAGGTCGAGGACAGAGTTTTTACACCTTC.

This chain joins TRBV11-2 and TRBJ1-4, with D perhaps matching TRBD1 (6 bases). This CDR3 has 17 residues. The germline gives CDR1 SGHAT, CDR2 FQNNGV. The V end lost 1 base, the J end lost 8 bases, and 20 bases lay between the germline ends. CDR3 sequence reads: CASSLVLVGQRGEKLFF. The CDR3 coding sequence is TGTGCCAGCAGCTTAGTTCTGGTCGGACAGAGGGGAGAAAAACTGTTTTTT.

This clone turned up a few times. The chain carries TRBV4-1 and TRBJ1-2; TRBD1 might be the D (5 bases). CDR1 and CDR2 from the germline V gene are MGHRA and YSYEKL. Trimming removed 6 bases at V and 2 bases at J, with 13 bases between. This CDR3 region has 14 residues. CDR3 sequence reads: CASSVVGGNYGYTF. CDR3 nucleotide sequence: TGCGCCAGCAGTGTAGTGGGGGGGAACTATGGCTACACCTTC.

V and J are TRBV4-1 and TRBJ2-5, with 7 bases identical to TRBD1. The CDR3 runs 17 residues. Germline CDR1 is MGHRA and CDR2 is YSYEKL. J gave up 4 bases and V 0 bases, and 11 bases lay outside the gene matches. The CDR3 coding sequence is TGCGCCAGCAGCCAAGAGGGTCCCTTTAGGGGGCGAGAGACCCAGTACTTC. Translating it yields CASSQEGPFRGRETQYF.

This clone was seen more than once but under ten times. This chain connects TRBV5-1 to TRBJ1-1; tentative D call: TRBD1 (6 bases). CDR3 length: 15 amino acids. Trimming pared 0 bases from V and 5 bases from J, leaving 14 bases between. Germline-derived CDR1 and CDR2 are SGHRS and YFSETQ. The CDR3 DNA reads as TGCGCCAGCAGCTTGGAAGGGGGAAAGGGGACTGAAGCTTTCTTT. Amino acids: CASSLEGGKGTEAFF. The full variable domain, its missing parts supplied by reference TRBV5-1 and TRBJ1-1, is KAGVTQTPRYLIKTRGQQVTLSCSPISGHRSVSWYQQTPGQGLQFLFEYFSETQRNKGNFPGRFSGRQFSNSRSEMNVSTLELGDSALYLCASSLEGGKGTEAFFGQGTRLTVV.

The chain links TRBV6-6 to TRBJ2-7; 10 bases match TRBD1. This CDR3 region has 13 residues. With 7 bases clipped from V and 6 bases from J, the junction kept 6 bases outside the gene matches. Germline V lookup: CDR1 MNHNY, CDR2 SVGAGI (reference sequence). The CDR3 sequence is CASKRQGASEQYF. CDR3 in DNA: TGTGCCAGCAAGCGACAGGGGGCCTCCGAGCAGTACTTC.

This clone was recorded a few times. V is TRBV9 and J is TRBJ2-7; 7 positions match TRBD2. V lost 4 bases to trimming and J lost 2 bases; unmatched junction nucleotides: 6. CDR1 is SGDLS and CDR2 is YYNGEE in the germline V gene. The CDR3 is 14 amino acids. CDR3: CASSPGTITYEQYF. The DNA for the CDR3 is TGTGCCAGCAGCCCGGGGACTATTACCTACGAGCAGTACTTC.

Only a few counts were recorded for this clone. The chain has TRBV27 and TRBJ2-7; weak D call: TRBD1 (5 bases). Trimming pared 9 bases from V and 3 bases from J, leaving 15 bases between. The CDR3 has 13 residues. The germline gives CDR1 MNHEY, CDR2 SMNVEV (reference sequence). Here the CDR3 DNA reads TGTGCCAGTCGAACGGAGACAGTCTACGAGCAGTACTTC. This gives the protein CASRTETVYEQYF.

The V gene is TRBV4-1, the J gene TRBJ1-5; D may be TRBD1 (6 bases). CDR1 MGHRA and CDR2 YSYEKL come from the germline V gene. The CDR3 runs 15 residues. V lost 4 bases and J 0 bases, leaving 10 bases between the germline ends. CDR3 DNA: TGCGCCAGCAGCCCTTACAGGGATAGCAATCAGCCCCAGCATTTT. Amino acids: CASSPYRDSNQPQHF.

A few counts support this clone. V usage is TRBV19 and J usage is TRBJ1-5; perhaps TRBD1 as D (5 bases). CDR1 is LNHDA, CDR2 SQIVND, per germline (reference sequence). The CDR3 extends over 15 amino acids. V lost 0 bases and J 6 bases, leaving 12 bases between the germline ends. Written as DNA, the CDR3 is TGTGCCAGTAGTATAGATCAGGGCAGACGTCAGCCCCAGCATTTT. Translation gives CASSIDQGRRQPQHF.

This clone was found a few times. The chain joins TRBV5-6 to TRBJ2-7; D is unresolved. V lost 0 bases and J 3 bases, leaving 10 bases between the germline ends. Germline V lookup: CDR1 SGHDT, CDR2 YYEEEE. This CDR3 is 14 amino acids long. CDR3 bases: TGTGCCAGCAGCTTGGCCGGTTTGGTCTACGAGCAGTACTTC. Its protein product is CASSLAGLVYEQYF.

This clone came up a few times. The chain is built from TRBV7-8 and TRBJ1-1; D uncertain. This CDR3 has 16 residues. Germline CDR1 SGHVS, CDR2 FQNEAQ. V was trimmed by 2 bases and J by 8 bases, leaving 21 bases between them. CDR3 in amino acids: CASSLSSFLRGSEAFF. As DNA, the CDR3 is TGTGCCAGCAGCTTATCCTCGTTTCTGCGGGGATCCGAAGCTTTCTTT.

This clone was recorded many times. This chain joins TRBV4-3 and TRBJ2-7; D is perhaps TRBD1 (6 bases). Trimming took 0 bases from V and 7 from J, leaving 13 bases between them. CDR1 and CDR2 from the germline V gene are LGHNA and YSLEER. The CDR3 has 14 amino acids. CDR3 sequence (DNA): TGCGCCAGCAGCCAAGAGGGAAGGGGGAGAGAGCAGTACTTC. This sequence encodes CASSQEGRGREQYF.

This clone was picked up a small number of times. This rearrangement joins TRBV7-2 to TRBJ2-7; 10 positions match TRBD1. V gave up 3 bases and J gave up 4 bases; unmatched junction bases: 6. The CDR3 contains 15 residues. Germline-derived CDR1 and CDR2 are SGHTA and FQGNSA. DNA for the CDR3: TGTGCCAGCAGCTTTGGACAGGGGGGTCCTTACGAGCAGTACTTC. Translated, it gives CASSFGQGGPYEQYF. The full variable domain, completed using reference TRBV7-2 and TRBJ2-7, is GAGVSQSPSNKVTEKGKDVELRCDPISGHTALYWYRQSLGQGLEFLIYFQGNSAPDKSGLPSDRFSAERTGGSVSTLTIQRTQQEDSAVYLCASSFGQGGPYEQYFGPGTRLTVT.

This chain joins TRBV2 and TRBJ2-5; 7 bases map to TRBD1. With V trimmed by 6 bases and J by 1 base, 14 bases remained unmatched. CDR3 length: 17 amino acids. Germline-derived CDR1 and CDR2 are SNHLY and FYNNEI. The CDR3 DNA follows: TGTGCCAGCAGAAATAGACAGGGAGAGCTGGGCCAAGAGACCCAGTACTTC. The encoded protein is CASRNRQGELGQETQYF.

In its sample, this clone was seen a few times. This rearrangement joins TRBV5-4 to TRBJ2-2; possibly TRBD1 for D (5 bases). Between the trimmed V and J ends, which lost 3 bases and 1 base, there was a span of 13 bases. The CDR3 totals 16 residues. Germline CDR1 reads SGHNT; CDR2 reads YYREEE (reference sequence). CDR3 amino acids: CASSSVKGVNTGELFF. Here the CDR3 DNA reads TGTGCCAGCAGCTCGGTAAAAGGGGTGAACACCGGGGAGCTGTTTTTT. The complete variable domain, with remaining parts taken from reference TRBV5-4 and TRBJ2-2, reads ETGVTQSPTHLIKTRGQQVTLRCSSQSGHNTVSWYQQALGQGPQFIFQYYREEENGRGNFPPRFSGLQFPNYSSELNVNALELDDSALYLCASSSVKGVNTGELFFGEGSRLTVL.

This sequence joins TRBV6-6 and TRBJ2-1, with 7 bases matching TRBD2. The CDR3 runs 16 residues. J gave up 4 bases and V 0 bases, and 6 bases lay outside the gene matches. The germline V gene encodes CDR1 MNHNY and CDR2 SVGAGI (reference sequence). This CDR3 is CASSYSPSGNYNEQFF. For the CDR3, the DNA is TGTGCCAGCAGTTACTCACCTAGCGGAAATTACAATGAGCAGTTCTTC.